This entry describes one T cell receptor (beta chain). The sample originates from a study of CDR3 diversity in severe acne. MiXCR was run by TCRdb on the PCR reads, yielding one entry per CDR3 protein. Of more than 85,000 distinct CDR3 sequences in the sample, approximately 49% are singletons; the top ten hold around a tenth. Trimming removed 4 bases at V and 2 bases at J, with 9 bases between. Germline-derived CDR1 and CDR2 are DFQATT and SNEGSKA (reference sequence). This CDR3 region has 12 residues. The chain is built from TRBV20-1 and TRBJ2-7; D remains ambiguous. This receptor was obtained from a male donor with severe acne vulgaris. The source material was blood. The CDR3 protein is CSAKVSTYEQYF. CDR3 bases: TGCAGTGCTAAGGTATCTACCTACGAGCAGTACTTC.